This T cell receptor (beta chain) was obtained from a study of beta chain features in type 1 diabetes. The study, taken as a whole, reports: In type 1 diabetes patients, VDJ junctions had fewer insertions; deletions at these junctions were more frequent. Highly expressing activated T cells could be over-counted with a cDNA template. The question left open here concerned HLA type influencing TCRB rearrangement.

The whole isolated RNA underwent reverse transcription, so sequencing captured expressed TCRB transcripts. TCRdb keeps only in-frame clones here, not all; method: immunoSEQ multiplex PCR. The repertoire holds 250,000 or so clones, with 25% to 30% as singletons. About this clone itself: Its target is not known.

V was clipped by 5 bases and J by 4 bases; unmatched bases: 9. Germline V CDR1 and CDR2: MNHNS, SASEGT. The CDR3 has 15 residues. The rearrangement links TRBV6-1 to TRBJ1-2; 8 bases align to TRBD1. This receptor was identified in a man aged 25 to 45 in good health. Input material: central memory CD4+ T cells from blood. The CDR3 nucleotides read TGTGCCAGCAGTATACGAGGACAGGGAACCTATGGCTACACCTTC. Amino acids: CASSIRGQGTYGYTF.